This T cell receptor (beta chain) was sequenced during a study of cytomegalovirus exposure and HLA in healthy donors. CDR1 is SGHRS and CDR2 is YFSETQ in the germline V gene. There are 14 residues in the CDR3. The ends lost 4 bases at V and 6 bases at J; junction bases unmatched: 7. Study outcomes and limitations: A reported reduction in N-insertions relative to the roughly 610-donor mean was seen in an Asian-associated ancestry cluster in a later analysis. A later look showed TCR association rates differing by HLA locus, highest for DRB1 and lowest for HLA-C.

With regard to this clone: Its antigen is unidentified. Other DNA sequences in the sample encode the same CDR3.

It was with 60 Vbeta and 13 Jbeta primers that the PCR ran. Some clones are missing from TCRdb's copy, which holds only in-frame ones; the method was immunoSEQ multiplex PCR. Among about 200,000 clones listed, roughly four fifths were seen once. This sequence joins TRBV5-1 and TRBJ1-1; 9 nucleotides align to TRBD1. The specimen was PBMCs. This receptor was taken from a woman between 18 and 29 years old in good health and CMV-seronegative. CDR3 sequence reads: CASSLRTGVSEAFF. For the CDR3, the DNA is TGCGCCAGCAGCCTAAGGACAGGGGTCTCTGAAGCTTTCTTT.